Below, 2 T cell receptor beta chains from the same sample are listed, as sequenced in a study of T cells expressing NK-cell markers. TCRdb re-called the 5' RACE reads; every CDR3 protein appears as one record, without DNA. Across 200,000 to 300,000 distinct CDR3 sequences, the top ten clones capture approximately 0.41% of the sample. Sequencing was done on a sample of blood T cells: a sorted CD56 or NKG2C T cell subset, CD4+ or CD8+ T cells, or bulk PBMC T cells (not recorded which). Source of these receptors: a man between 18 and 29 years old in good health.

The V gene is TRBV5-4, the J gene TRBJ2-3; TCRdb's D call of TRBD1 is untestable without DNA. This CDR3 has 17 amino acids. Germline-derived CDR1 and CDR2 are SGHNT and YYREEE (reference sequence). The CDR3 spells CASSLVGQPFSTDTQYF.

CDR3 loop: CSAYSTGGVDEQYF. The V gene is TRBV20-1, the J gene TRBJ2-7; TCRdb's D gene call, TRBD1, goes unchecked for lack of DNA. The germline gives CDR1 DFQATT, CDR2 SNEGSKA (reference sequence). The CDR3 runs to 14 residues.